The source of this T cell receptor beta chain is a study of shared clonotypes between healthy human individuals (dated by TCRdb to the early 2020s). With regard to the full study: The cohort comprised two women and a few men aged 18 to 49 years. For each donor, three plates each were used for CD4 naive and CD4 memory, two plates were used for CD8 naive, and one plate was used for CD8 memory. Each donor's leukapheresis produced roughly between roughly 0.85 and 10 billion PBMCs. The study deeply sequenced blood TCR repertoires of 5 or 6 healthy adults to estimate repertoire size and the extent of clonotype sharing between individuals. To increase sequencing depth and limit assay-specific biases, TCR repertoire library preparation and sequencing were carried out by different laboratories using diverse techniques.

In regard to this clone: It lacks a known antigen. Qualities for individual bases were not recorded, and no much larger clone is one base off.

Using the deep immunoSEQ assay, TCR CDR3 regions were amplified from genomic DNA by multiplex PCR. Extracted genomic DNA from each cell subset was spread evenly across all wells of several immunoSEQ 96-well plates, with each plate serving as a replicate. Each replicate PCR for sorted subsets received roughly 0.2 ug genomic DNA, equal to roughly 33,000 T cell genomes. The purified libraries were quantified using a Qubit 3.0 fluorometer, sized with a Bioanalyzer 2100, and then quantified again using the KAPA Library Quantification kit. Every immunoSEQ 96-well plate was sequenced on a separate single-read 150-cycle Illumina NextSeq 550 flow cell. Per the source publication's procedure: The immunoSEQ output contained only junctional sequences without quality scores, so filtering could not match that applied to full-length reads. Sequences were annotated with PyIR, a Python wrapper for IgBLAST v1.9, using IMGT germline references to assign V/J genes and CDR3. Any read was removed if the V/J assignment was weak (E-value above 1e-6), the CDR3 was missing, or the read contained stop codons, out-of-frame junctions, or ambiguous translated residues. V3J clonotypes were defined by identical inferred V gene, J gene, and CDR3 amino acid sequence. To compute the percentage overlap between repertoires, the number of shared unique clonotypes was divided by the size of the smaller repertoire. RTK rarefaction, the Chao1 estimator, and Recon v2.1 estimates of unobserved clonotypes were used to assess repertoire richness. For all TCRbeta clonotypes obtained by the gDNA method from four donors, generation probabilities were computed with OLGA. The source is immuneACCESS, and TCRdb retained only in-frame sequences with V and J called. Part of the clones is not carried over; for the studies checked, unresolved V genes explain less than half of this, and the remainder is unexplained. Clonal size and the V and J genes are those of that table, whereas D and trimming came from the DNA. Here the sample has fewer than 3 million clones; under 95% occur a single time. The ten largest clones capture around 0.4% of the sample.

The germline V gene gives CDR1 as SNHLY and CDR2 as FYNNEI. The germline V end is reduced by 8 bases and the J end by 2 bases; junction bases left unmatched: 9. From the cysteine up to the phenylalanine, the CDR3 has a length of 14 residues. Solely the CDR3 DNA is kept, with 42 bases framed from the first base. Healthy HIV-negative adults with no recently reported acute infections or vaccinations were included as donors. Every donor was a Caucasian adult residing in Nashville, Tennessee, USA. Magnetic negative selection was used to enrich CD4+ T cells, after which naive cells were positively selected on CD45RA and the negative fraction became the memory subset. Blood was obtained by leukapheresis, after which PBMCs were separated by Ficoll-Histopaque density gradient centrifugation and cryopreserved in liquid nitrogen vapor phase. Purity and quantity of every magnetically sorted T cell population were checked by analytical flow cytometry. Genomic DNA was isolated from each sorted fraction and quantified by UV absorbance on a Nanodrop 2000c.

Overall results and qualifications from the work: Because the study included a small number of donors, the genetic and exposure-history diversity represented was limited. Based on pairwise subsampling, the degree of clonotype sharing among donors was expected to be affected by sequencing depth. Sharing across a handful of donors was observed for about 5% of naive CD4, 3% to 4% of naive CD8, 2% to 2.5% of memory CD4, and around 0.42% of memory CD8 clonotypes. Higher generation probabilities were observed for clonotypes shared by all four sorted-subset donors than for non-shared clonotypes. Larger estimated clonotype richness was generally found for naive subsets than for memory subsets. Only blood was sampled, and tissue TCR repertoires likely differ from those in blood. Incomplete sequencing was indicated by rarefaction of sorted-subset datasets, despite the large sequencing depth.

This TCR came from a man younger than 30 in good health. Some clones in this sample may be carry-over from other donors' samples. The rearrangement joined TRBV2 to TRBJ2-7, with 7 middle bases fitting TRBD1. Sequencing input: naive CD4+ T cells from PBMCs. The cell subset or site label of this sample denotes: CD45RA+ positively selected. The CDR3 reads CASDGTAGAYEQYF. The DNA reads TGTGCCAGCGATGGGACAGCCGGGGCCTACGAGCAGTACTTC.